The 2 T cell receptor beta chains below were found in one sample sequenced in a study of cytomegalovirus exposure and HLA in healthy donors. In the PCR, 60 Vbeta and 13 Jbeta primers were used. The method was immunoSEQ multiplex PCR; TCRdb's version includes in-frame clones alone and lacks a portion of them. The sample includes more than 85,000 clones, 75% to 90% of them seen just once. Sequencing was performed on PBMCs. The source of these receptors is a man between 25 and 39 years old in good health and CMV-seropositive.

The V call is TRBV10-1, the J call TRBJ2-5; no reliable D call. V lost 3 bases, J lost 5 bases, and 7 bases lay in between. The germline CDR1 and CDR2 sequences are WNHNN and SYGVQD (reference sequence). This CDR3 comprises 12 residues. The DNA for the CDR3 is TGCGCCAGCAGTGAAAGTGGCGAGACCCAGTACTTC. The encoded protein is CASSESGETQYF.

V is TRBV2 and J is TRBJ2-5; no clear D gene. The J call is doubtful: the DNA matches TRBJ2-7 better. Germline values: CDR1 SNHLY, CDR2 FYNNEI. The CDR3 extends over 10 amino acids. The CDR3 region is CASSVNEQYF. The DNA for the CDR3 is TGTGCCAGCAGTGTCAACGAGCAGTACTTC.